The sequence of this TCR beta chain was determined in a study of cytomegalovirus exposure and HLA in healthy donors. Whole-study findings and limits: Sequencing artifact likely explains a cluster of highly shared sequence variants. TCR beta chain V- and J-gene trimming was linked, in a later analysis, to a missense variant in DCLRE1C. Cytomegalovirus-associated status was assigned to approximately 160 TCR beta chains.

Notes on this clone: Its matching antigen is unknown.

In the PCR, 60 Vbeta and 13 Jbeta primers were used. The method was immunoSEQ multiplex PCR; TCRdb's version includes in-frame clones alone and lacks a portion of them. The specimen's table records 65,000 to 85,000 clones. Each donor was healthy, and each was a bone marrow donor. After removal of 3 bases from V and 3 bases from J, the junction contained 4 bases not matched to a gene. In germline, CDR1 is LNHDA, CDR2 SQIVND (reference sequence). This CDR3 is built from 14 residues. The receptor's source is a woman in her 30s in good health and CMV-seronegative. Sequencing input: PBMCs. The chain has TRBV19 and TRBJ2-7; 8 bases match TRBD2. The CDR3 DNA sequence: TGTGCCAGTAGTATTTCACTAGCGGACTACGAGCAGTACTTC. This sequence encodes CASSISLADYEQYF.